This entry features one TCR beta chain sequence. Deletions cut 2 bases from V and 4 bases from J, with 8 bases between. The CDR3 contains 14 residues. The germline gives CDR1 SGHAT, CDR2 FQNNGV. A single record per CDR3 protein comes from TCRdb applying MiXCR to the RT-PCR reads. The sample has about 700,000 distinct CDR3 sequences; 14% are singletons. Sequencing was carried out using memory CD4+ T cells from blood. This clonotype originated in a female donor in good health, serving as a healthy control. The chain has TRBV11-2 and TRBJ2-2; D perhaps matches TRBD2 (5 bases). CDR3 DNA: TGTGCCAGCAGCTTATTGAGGGTCACCGGGGAGCTGTTTTTT. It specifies CASSLLRVTGELFF.